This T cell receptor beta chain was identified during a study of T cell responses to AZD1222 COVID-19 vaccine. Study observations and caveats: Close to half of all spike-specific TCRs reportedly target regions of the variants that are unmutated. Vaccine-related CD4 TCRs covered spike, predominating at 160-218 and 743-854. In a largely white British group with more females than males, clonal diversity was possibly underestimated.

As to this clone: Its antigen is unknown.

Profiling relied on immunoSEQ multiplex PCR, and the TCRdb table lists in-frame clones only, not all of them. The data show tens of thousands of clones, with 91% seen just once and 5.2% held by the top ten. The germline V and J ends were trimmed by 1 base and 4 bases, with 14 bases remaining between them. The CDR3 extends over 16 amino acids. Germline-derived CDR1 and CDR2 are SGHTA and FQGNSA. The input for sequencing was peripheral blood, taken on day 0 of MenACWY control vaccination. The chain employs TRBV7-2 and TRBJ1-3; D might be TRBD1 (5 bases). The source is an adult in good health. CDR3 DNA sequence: TGTGCCAGCAGCTTAGTCCCCGGTGGGGGGGGAAACACCATATATTTT. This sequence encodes CASSLVPGGGGNTIYF.